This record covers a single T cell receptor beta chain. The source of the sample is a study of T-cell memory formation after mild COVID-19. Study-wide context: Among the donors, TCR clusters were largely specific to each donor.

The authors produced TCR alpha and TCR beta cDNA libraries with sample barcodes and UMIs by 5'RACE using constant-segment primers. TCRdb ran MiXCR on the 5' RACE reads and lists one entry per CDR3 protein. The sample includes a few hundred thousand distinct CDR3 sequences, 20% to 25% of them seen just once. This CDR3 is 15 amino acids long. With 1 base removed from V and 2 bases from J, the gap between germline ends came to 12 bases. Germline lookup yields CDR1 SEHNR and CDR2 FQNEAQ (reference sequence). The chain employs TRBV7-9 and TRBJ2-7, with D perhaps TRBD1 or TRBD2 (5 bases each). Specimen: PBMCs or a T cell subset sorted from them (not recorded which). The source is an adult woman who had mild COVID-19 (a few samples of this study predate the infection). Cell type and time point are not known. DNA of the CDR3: TGTGCCAGCAGCTTAGTAGGGACCGATCCCTACGAGCAGTACTTC. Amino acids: CASSLVGTDPYEQYF.